This record covers a single T cell receptor (beta chain). Antigen unknown. These data originate in a study of beta chain features in type 1 diabetes. Study as a whole: In all, around 100 million sorted cells from all samples were analyzed. Study outcomes and limitations: In the patient group, naive, central memory and Treg TCRB repertoires seemed more alike than in the healthy donor group. TCRB CDR3s from Type 1 diabetes patients were moderately but significantly shorter in all four CD4+ subsets. When VDJ junctions were examined, type 1 diabetes patients showed fewer insertions and more deletions.

The isolated RNA, all of it, was reverse transcribed, so expressed TCRB transcripts were what got sequenced. The table came from immunoSEQ multiplex PCR; TCRdb's copy has only in-frame clones and leaves some out. Of 300,000 to 350,000 clones listed, less than 15% were seen once; the top ten hold roughly 7%. Germline-derived CDR1 and CDR2 are SSHAT and FNYEAQ (reference sequence). CDR3 size: 14 residues. Trimming left V 5 bases short and J 4 bases short, with 11 bases between. The clonotype was recovered from a man aged 25-45 years in good health. The gene calls are TRBV7-7 and TRBJ2-2, with D possibly being TRBD1 (6 bases). The sequencing sample was made of central memory CD4+ T cells from blood. CDR3 DNA: TGTGCCAGCAGCCCCTTGGGGGCCACCGGGGAGCTGTTTTTT. Its translation is CASSPLGATGELFF.